This TCR beta chain was documented in a study of blood T cell repertoires in COVID-19. In the study overall: The study drew acute and convalescent COVID-19 samples from the United States, Italy and Spain.

Trimming shortened V by 6 bases and J by 2 bases, and 11 bases separated the two germline ends. CDR3 length: 14 residues. The germline CDR1 and CDR2 sequences are LNHDA and SQIVND (reference sequence). In the source study's methods: Counts of nucleated cells, estimated from reference gene primer amplification, were obtained. The table came from immunoSEQ multiplex PCR; TCRdb's copy has only in-frame clones and leaves some out. V, J and clone size derive from that table, while D and trimming were established from the DNA sequence. The repertoire has 70,000 to 100,000 clones, 90% of them found once; the top ten carry 4.3%.

This chain links TRBV19 with TRBJ1-5; D might be TRBD1 (5 bases). The receptor's source is a woman older than 75 with active or convalescent COVID-19. Specimen: peripheral blood. CDR3: CASRGGGGNQPQHF. The CDR3 bases are TGTGCCAGTAGGGGGGGTGGTGGCAATCAGCCCCAGCATTTT.